This paragraph reports one T cell receptor beta chain. The data were obtained in a study of blood T cell repertoires in COVID-19. Study summary: The United States, Italy and Spain provided the acute and convalescent COVID-19 samples. PBMCs, B-cell-depleted T cells, or T cells were the source of the cDNA or gDNA that made up the material.

With V trimmed by 5 bases and J by 5 bases, 11 bases remained unmatched. This CDR3 is built from 16 residues. Germline values: CDR1 MNHEY, CDR2 SVGEGT. In the original processing: Cell counts per sample came from amplifying reference gene primers. The table came from immunoSEQ multiplex PCR; TCRdb's copy has only in-frame clones and leaves some out. V, J and clone size were drawn from that table, and D and trimming were deduced from the DNA. The data hold around 250,000 clones, with 75% to 90% observed a single time. Sequences were obtained from peripheral blood. The gene calls are TRBV6-2 or TRBV6-3 and TRBJ1-1, with 10 bases matching TRBD1. The source is a woman in her 30s with active or convalescent COVID-19. The CDR3 DNA is TGTGCCAGCAGTCCACCCGACAGGGGGCGCGGGACTGAAGCTTTCTTT. The encoded protein is CASSPPDRGRGTEAFF.